The present TCR beta chain was sequenced within a study of blood T cell repertoires in COVID-19. Study-level background: The United States, Italy and Spain supplied acute and convalescent COVID-19 samples.

The table came from immunoSEQ multiplex PCR; TCRdb's copy has only in-frame clones and leaves some out. In the table there are about 280,000 clones, 90% of which are singletons. V dropped 4 bases and J dropped 5; count of bases not matched to a gene: 7. Germline V gives CDR1 MNHEY, CDR2 SMNVEV (reference sequence). This CDR3 spans 15 amino acids. Cohort assignment relied on participant-reported clinical history. This clone was detected a few times. The V call is TRBV27, the J call TRBJ2-1; 8 positions agree with TRBD2. Sequencing used PBMCs or T cells enriched from blood (not recorded which). The receptor comes from a woman between 25 and 40 years old with acute COVID-19. CDR3 in amino acids: CASSSASGQHNEQFF. The CDR3 coding sequence is TGTGCCAGCAGTTCCGCTAGCGGGCAACACAATGAGCAGTTCTTC.